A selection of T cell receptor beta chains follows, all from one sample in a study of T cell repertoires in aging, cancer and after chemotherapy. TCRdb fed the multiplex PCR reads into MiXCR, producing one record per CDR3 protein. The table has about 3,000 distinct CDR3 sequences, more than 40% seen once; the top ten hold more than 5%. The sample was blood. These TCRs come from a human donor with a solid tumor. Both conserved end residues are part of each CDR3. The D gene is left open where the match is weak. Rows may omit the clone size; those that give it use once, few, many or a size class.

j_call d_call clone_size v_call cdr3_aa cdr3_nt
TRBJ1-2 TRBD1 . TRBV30 CAWSRGQGYGHTF TGTGCCTGGAGTAGGGGACAGGGCTATGGCCACACCTTC
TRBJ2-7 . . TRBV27 CASSLYQGIHYEQYF TGTGCCAGCAGTTTATACCAGGGGATCCACTACGAGCAGTACTTC
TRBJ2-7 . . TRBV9 CASSVETGSGTYEQYF TGTGCCAGCAGCGTAGAGACGGGTAGCGGCACCTACGAGCAGTACTTC
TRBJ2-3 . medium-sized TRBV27 CASSLSGYETDTQYF TGTGCCAGCAGTTTATCGGGGTACGAGACAGATACGCAGTATTTT
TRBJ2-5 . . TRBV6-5 CASSYSMYQETQYF TGTGCCAGCAGTTACTCGATGTACCAAGAGACCCAGTACTTC
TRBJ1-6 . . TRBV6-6 CASSPRSPLHF TGTGCCAGCAGTCCCCGTTCACCCCTCCACTTT
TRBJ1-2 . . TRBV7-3 CASSPGPANYGYTF TGTGCCAGCAGCCCAGGGCCGGCTAACTATGGCTACACCTTC
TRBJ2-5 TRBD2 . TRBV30 CAWSVLAGRQETQYF TGTGCCTGGAGTGTCCTAGCGGGGAGACAAGAGACCCAGTACTTC
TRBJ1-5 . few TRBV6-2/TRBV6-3 CASGDGDLFGPQHF TGTGCCAGCGGTGACGGAGATTTGTTTGGGCCCCAGCATTTT
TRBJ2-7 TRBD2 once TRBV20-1 CSASLPLAGAYEQYF TGCAGTGCCTCCCTCCCGCTAGCGGGAGCCTACGAGCAGTACTTC
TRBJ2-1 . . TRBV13 CASSPRAGGYNEQFF TGTGCCAGCAGCCCTCGGGCCGGAGGGTACAATGAGCAGTTCTTC
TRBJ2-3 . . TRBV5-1 CASTNTDTQYF TGCGCCAGCACTAACACAGATACGCAGTATTTT
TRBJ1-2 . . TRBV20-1 CSANPGANYGYTF TGCAGTGCTAATCCAGGGGCTAACTATGGCTACACCTTC
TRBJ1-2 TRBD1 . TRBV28 CASRKGQGAGYTF TGTGCCAGCAGAAAAGGACAGGGGGCTGGCTACACCTTC
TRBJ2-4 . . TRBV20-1 CSARDRYF TGCAGTGCTAGAGACAGATACTTC
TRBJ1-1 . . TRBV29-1 CSVVSVFHTEAFF TGCAGCGTTGTGTCCGTTTTCCACACTGAAGCTTTCTTT
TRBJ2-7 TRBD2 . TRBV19 CASSSRGLAGGPSEQYF TGTGCCAGTAGTTCCCGGGGGCTAGCGGGAGGGCCCAGCGAGCAGTACTTC
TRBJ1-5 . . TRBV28 CARPTGADQPQHF TGTGCCAGGCCTACAGGCGCCGATCAGCCCCAGCATTTT
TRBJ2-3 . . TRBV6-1 CASSGGGAGDTQYF TGTGCCAGCAGCGGAGGGGGGGCGGGAGATACGCAGTATTTT
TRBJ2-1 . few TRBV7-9 CASSLVRVQNEQFF TGTGCCAGCAGCTTAGTAAGGGTTCAGAATGAGCAGTTCTTC
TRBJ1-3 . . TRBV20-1 CSARTFRGGNTIYF TGCAGTGCTAGGACTTTCCGAGGAGGAAACACCATATATTTT
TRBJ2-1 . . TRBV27 CASSPSQIGVQETQFF TGTGCCAGCTCCCCTTCGCAGATTGGAGTCCAAGAGACCCAGTTCTTC
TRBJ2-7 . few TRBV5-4 CASSLQGYYEQYF TGTGCCAGCAGCTTACAGGGTTACTACGAGCAGTACTTC
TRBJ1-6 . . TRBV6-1 CASSAGPISSYNSPLHF TGTGCCAGCAGCGCGGGACCGATAAGCTCCTATAATTCACCCCTCCACTTT
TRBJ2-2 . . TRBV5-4 CASSLWGNTGELFF TGTGCCAGCAGCTTGTGGGGAAACACCGGGGAGCTGTTTTTT
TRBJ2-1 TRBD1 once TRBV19 CASNPTGQGWNEQFF TGTGCCAGTAACCCAACAGGACAGGGGTGGAATGAGCAGTTCTTC
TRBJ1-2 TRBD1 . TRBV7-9 CASSSGQSNYGYTF TGTGCCAGCAGCTCGGGACAGTCTAACTATGGCTACACCTTC
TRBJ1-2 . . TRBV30 CAYSPTRNYGYTF TGTGCCTACTCTCCAACTCGGAACTATGGCTACACCTTC
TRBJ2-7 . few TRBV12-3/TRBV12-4 CASSLGPSEQYF TGTGCCAGCAGTCTCGGGCCCTCCGAGCAGTACTTC
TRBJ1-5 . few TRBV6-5 CASSAGLISQPQHF TGTGCCAGCAGTGCGGGGTTAATAAGTCAGCCCCAGCATTTT
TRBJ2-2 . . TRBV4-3 CASSAGPYTGELFF TGCGCCAGCAGTGCAGGACCCTACACCGGGGAGCTGTTTTTT